This record looks at one TCR beta chain sequence and its context. What it recognizes is unknown. These data belong to a study of cytomegalovirus exposure and HLA in healthy donors. Study at large: The same platform used for the 650 to 850 first-cohort repertoires was also used for the 120 or so validation repertoires, as a later analysis reported. The study, taken as a whole, reports: Three CMV-associated chains were confirmed in vitro to be specific for CMV antigens. The finding came from a later analysis; first-cohort TCR clusters tended to co-occur in the roughly 110 validation repertoires.

The 120-subject validation cohort, separate from the roughly 670-subject first cohort, included the donors. The protocol was immunoSEQ multiplex PCR, while the TCRdb copy is restricted to in-frame clones and leaves out a portion. The sample consists of roughly 95,000 clones, around 85% of them appearing once. Trimming shortened V by 3 bases and J by 0 bases, and 9 bases separated the two germline ends. The CDR3 extends over 14 amino acids. The germline CDR1 and CDR2 sequences are MNHEY and SMNVEV (reference sequence). The chain carries TRBV27 and TRBJ2-7, with D tentatively TRBD2 (5 bases). Sequenced sample: PBMCs. The source is a man aged 18 to 35 in good health and CMV-seropositive. The CDR3 loop reads CASSLRVGSYEQYF. CDR3 sequence (DNA): TGTGCCAGCAGTTTGCGGGTGGGCTCCTACGAGCAGTACTTC.